These T cell receptor beta chains were read from a single sample in a study of cytomegalovirus exposure and HLA in healthy donors. Sequenced by immunoSEQ multiplex PCR; TCRdb stores in-frame clones only, minus some. Of 110,000 or so clones listed, 65% to 75% are singletons. The specimen was PBMCs. These receptors were taken from a woman between 40 and 50 years old in good health and CMV-seropositive. Both conserved end residues are part of each CDR3. Fields, in order: D gene, V gene, J gene, clone size, CDR3 length, CDR3 protein, CDR3 DNA. The D gene is left open where the match is weak. Clone size is not always given. Where it is, it says once, few, many or a class for expanded clones.

-,TRBV6-1,TRBJ1-1,-,15,CASSGSGRWNTEAFF,TGTGCCAGCAGTGGCTCAGGGCGGTGGAACACTGAAGCTTTCTTT
TRBD1,TRBV9,TRBJ1-2,few,18,CASSVTGTGASLNYGYTF,TGTGCCAGCAGCGTCACCGGGACAGGGGCTTCCCTTAACTATGGCTACACCTTC
TRBD1,TRBV5-1,TRBJ2-3,-,14,CASRQGGYTDTQYF,TGCGCCAGTCGACAGGGGGGCTACACAGATACGCAGTATTTT
TRBD1,TRBV5-1,TRBJ1-1,-,15,CASRRDREGTTEAFF,TGCGCCAGCAGACGGGACAGGGAAGGGACCACTGAAGCTTTCTTT
-,TRBV19,TRBJ1-3,-,12,CASSLTGNTIYF,TGTGCCAGTAGTCTTACAGGGAACACCATATATTTT
-,TRBV11-3,TRBJ1-1,-,15,CASSFPGVRDTEAFF,TGTGCCAGCAGCTTCCCAGGGGTTCGGGACACTGAAGCTTTCTTT
TRBD1,TRBV18,TRBJ1-2,-,15,CASSSSGTGSVGYTF,TGTGCCAGCTCAAGCTCCGGGACAGGGTCGGTTGGCTACACCTTC
-,TRBV11-3,TRBJ2-1,-,13,CASSFRRYNEQFF,TGTGCCAGCAGCTTCCGCCGGTACAATGAGCAGTTCTTC
-,TRBV7-2,TRBJ2-7,-,13,CASSFSQRYEQYF,TGTGCCAGCAGCTTCTCTCAGCGCTACGAGCAGTACTTC
-,TRBV19,TRBJ1-5,once,15,CASSIGQSSNQPQHF,TGTGCCAGTAGTATAGGACAGTCTAGCAATCAGCCCCAGCATTTT
-,TRBV29-1,TRBJ1-4,-,13,CSVAQGGNEKLFF,TGCAGCGTCGCTCAGGGAGGAAATGAAAAACTGTTTTTT
TRBD1,TRBV6-6,TRBJ2-7,-,12,CASDRGTYEQYF,TGTGCCAGCGACAGGGGGACCTACGAGCAGTACTTC
-,TRBV5-1,TRBJ2-1,-,14,CASSLRDTHNEQFF,TGCGCCAGCAGTTTACGGGACACTCACAATGAGCAGTTCTTC
TRBD1,TRBV19,TRBJ1-4,-,16,CASSPGQGRTNEKLFF,TGTGCCAGTAGTCCCGGACAGGGGAGGACTAATGAAAAACTGTTTTTT
TRBD2,TRBV10-3,TRBJ2-7,-,17,CAISRGLAGEQGYEQYF,TGTGCCATCAGTCGGGGACTAGCGGGAGAGCAGGGTTACGAGCAGTACTTC
-,TRBV5-1,TRBJ2-6,-,15,CASTTAASGANVLTF,TGCGCCAGCACCACGGCGGCTTCTGGGGCCAACGTCCTGACTTTC
-,TRBV2,TRBJ1-1,-,14,CASRNSRGNTEAFF,TGTGCCAGCAGGAACAGCCGGGGAAACACTGAAGCTTTCTTT
-,TRBV13,TRBJ2-3,-,15,CASSLGHGGTDTQYF,TGTGCCAGCAGCTTAGGCCACGGGGGCACAGATACGCAGTATTTT
-,TRBV7-9,TRBJ2-7,-,12,CASSLGRGEQYF,TGTGCCAGCAGCTTAGGTAGAGGCGAGCAGTACTTC
-,TRBV7-2,TRBJ2-2,-,12,CASRRVGGELFF,TGTGCCAGCAGGCGGGTTGGCGGGGAGCTGTTTTTT
TRBD1,TRBV5-1,TRBJ1-6,few,13,CASSGQGDSPLHF,TGCGCCAGCAGCGGACAGGGAGATTCACCCCTCCACTTT